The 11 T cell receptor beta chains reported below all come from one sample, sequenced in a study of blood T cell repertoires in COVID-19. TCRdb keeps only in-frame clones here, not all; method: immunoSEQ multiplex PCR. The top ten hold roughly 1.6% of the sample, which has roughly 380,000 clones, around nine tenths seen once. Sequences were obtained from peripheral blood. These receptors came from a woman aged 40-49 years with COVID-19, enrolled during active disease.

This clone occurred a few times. The CDR3 bases are TGTGCCAGCAGCTTGGCCAGGGGAAAAGGAAACACCATATATTTT. Translation gives CASSLARGKGNTIYF. This chain uses TRBV5-6 with TRBJ1-3; TRBD1 is a possible D gene (6 bases). Germline V gene sequence: CDR1 SGHDT, CDR2 YYEEEE. This CDR3 contains 15 residues. The V end lost 0 bases, the J end lost 4 bases, and 11 bases lay between the germline ends.

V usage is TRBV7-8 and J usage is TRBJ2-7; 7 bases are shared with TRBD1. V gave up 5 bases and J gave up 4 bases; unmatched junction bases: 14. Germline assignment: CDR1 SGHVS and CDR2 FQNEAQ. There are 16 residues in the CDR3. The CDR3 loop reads CASSLQGTAVSYEQYF. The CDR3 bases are TGTGCCAGCAGCCTTCAGGGGACAGCTGTCTCTTACGAGCAGTACTTC.

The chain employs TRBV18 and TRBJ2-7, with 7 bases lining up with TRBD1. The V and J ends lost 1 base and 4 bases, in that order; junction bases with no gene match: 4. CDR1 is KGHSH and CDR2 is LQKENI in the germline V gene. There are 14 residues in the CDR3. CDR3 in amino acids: CASSPLQGSYEQYF. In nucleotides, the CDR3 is TGTGCCAGCTCACCACTACAGGGGTCTTACGAGCAGTACTTC.

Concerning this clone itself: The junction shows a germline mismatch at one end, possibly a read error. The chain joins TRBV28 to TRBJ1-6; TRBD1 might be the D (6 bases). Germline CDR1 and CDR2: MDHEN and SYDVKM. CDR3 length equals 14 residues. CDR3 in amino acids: CASSPTGYSSPLHF. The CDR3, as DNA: TGTGCCAGCAGTCCCACAGGGTATAGTTCACCCCTCCACTTT.

The CDR3 DNA sequence: TGTGCCAGCGCAGGGAGGGGGAATCAGCCCCAGCATTTT. As protein: CASAGRGNQPQHF. J is TRBJ1-5 and V is TRBV2; tentatively, D is TRBD1 (6 bases). The V gene's germline CDR1 is SNHLY and CDR2 FYNNEI. The CDR3 totals 13 residues. V dropped 8 bases and J dropped 4 bases, with 12 bases sitting between them.

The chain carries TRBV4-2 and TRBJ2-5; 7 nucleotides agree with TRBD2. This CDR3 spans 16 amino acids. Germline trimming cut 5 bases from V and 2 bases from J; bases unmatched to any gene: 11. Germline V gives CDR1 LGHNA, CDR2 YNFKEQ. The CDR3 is CASSTLSRGSQETQYF. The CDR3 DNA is TGTGCCAGCAGCACCCTATCGCGGGGGAGTCAAGAGACCCAGTACTTC.

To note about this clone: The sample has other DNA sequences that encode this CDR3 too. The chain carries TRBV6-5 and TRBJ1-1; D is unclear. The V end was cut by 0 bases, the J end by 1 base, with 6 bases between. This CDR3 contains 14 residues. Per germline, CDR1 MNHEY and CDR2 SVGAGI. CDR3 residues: CASSYSAGNTEAFF. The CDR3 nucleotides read TGTGCCAGCAGTTACTCTGCCGGGAACACTGAAGCTTTCTTT.

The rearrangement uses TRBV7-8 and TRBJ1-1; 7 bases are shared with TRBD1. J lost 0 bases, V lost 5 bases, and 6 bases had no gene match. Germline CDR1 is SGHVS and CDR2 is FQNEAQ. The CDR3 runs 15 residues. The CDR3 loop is CASSPLDRVNTEAFF. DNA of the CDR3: TGTGCCAGCAGCCCTTTAGACAGGGTGAACACTGAAGCTTTCTTT.

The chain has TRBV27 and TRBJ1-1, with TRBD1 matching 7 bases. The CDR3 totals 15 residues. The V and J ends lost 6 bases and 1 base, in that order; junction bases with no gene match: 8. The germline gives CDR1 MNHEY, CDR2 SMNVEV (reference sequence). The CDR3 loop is CASSRNRGANTEAFF. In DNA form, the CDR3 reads TGTGCCAGCAGCCGGAACAGGGGTGCGAACACTGAAGCTTTCTTT.

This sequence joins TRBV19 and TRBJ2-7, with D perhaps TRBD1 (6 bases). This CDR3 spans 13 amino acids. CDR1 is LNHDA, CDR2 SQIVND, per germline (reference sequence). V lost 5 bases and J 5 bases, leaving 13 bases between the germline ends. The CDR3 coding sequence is TGTGCCAGTAGTTTCCAGGGGCAGGACGAGCAGTACTTC. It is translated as CASSFQGQDEQYF.

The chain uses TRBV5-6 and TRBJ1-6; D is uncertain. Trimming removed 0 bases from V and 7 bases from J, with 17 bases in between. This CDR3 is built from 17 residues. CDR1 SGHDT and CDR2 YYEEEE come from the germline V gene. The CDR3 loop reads CASSLADREIGNSPLHF. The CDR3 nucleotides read TGTGCCAGCAGCTTGGCCGATAGGGAGATAGGGAATTCACCCCTCCACTTT.